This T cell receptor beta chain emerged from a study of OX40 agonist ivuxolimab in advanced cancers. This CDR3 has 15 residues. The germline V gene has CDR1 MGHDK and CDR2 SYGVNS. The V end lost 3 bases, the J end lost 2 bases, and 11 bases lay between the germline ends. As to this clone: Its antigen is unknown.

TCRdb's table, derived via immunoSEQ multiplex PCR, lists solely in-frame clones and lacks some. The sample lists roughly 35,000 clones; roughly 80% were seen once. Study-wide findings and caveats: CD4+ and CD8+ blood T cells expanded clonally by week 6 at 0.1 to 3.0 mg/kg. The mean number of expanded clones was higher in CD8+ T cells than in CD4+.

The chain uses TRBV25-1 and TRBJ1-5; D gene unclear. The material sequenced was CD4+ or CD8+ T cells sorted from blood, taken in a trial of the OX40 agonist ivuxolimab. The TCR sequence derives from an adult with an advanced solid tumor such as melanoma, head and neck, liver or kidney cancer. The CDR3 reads CASSEGEGGNQPQHF. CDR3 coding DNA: TGTGCCAGCAGTGAGGGTGAAGGTGGCAATCAGCCCCAGCATTTT.